This TCR beta chain was observed in a study of shared clonotypes between healthy human individuals. TCRdb's copy holds only in-frame clones and misses some; the assay was immunoSEQ multiplex PCR. The sample includes millions of clones, around nine tenths of them seen just once. Concerning this clone: Its antigen is unidentified.

Study conclusions and caveats: A generally larger estimated richness was seen in naive subsets than in memory subsets.

CDR3 size: 13 residues. CDR1 and CDR2 from the germline V gene are LNHDA and SQIVND (reference sequence). The V and J ends lost 5 bases and 4 bases respectively, with 11 bases between them. Sample: naive CD4+ T cells sorted from blood. Subset meaning: CD45RA+ positively selected. The genes are TRBV19 and TRBJ1-1; no firm D call. This clonotype was sampled from a man between 18 and 29 years old in good health. The CDR3 bases are TGTGCCAGTAGTTCCCCGGCAGGCACTGAAGCTTTCTTT. Protein sequence: CASSSPAGTEAFF.